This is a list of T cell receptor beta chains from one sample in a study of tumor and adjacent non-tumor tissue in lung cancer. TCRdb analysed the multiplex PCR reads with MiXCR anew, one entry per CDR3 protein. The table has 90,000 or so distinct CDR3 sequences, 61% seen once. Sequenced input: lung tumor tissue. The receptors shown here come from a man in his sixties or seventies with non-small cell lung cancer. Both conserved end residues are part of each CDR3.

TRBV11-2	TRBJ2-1	CASSLRVNERFF
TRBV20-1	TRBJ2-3	CSARDSSFYASGSPHTDTQYF
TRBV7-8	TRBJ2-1	CASSLASAEGHNEQFF
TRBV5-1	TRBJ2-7	CASSPGSSTLGEQYF
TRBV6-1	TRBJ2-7	CASQASYEQYF
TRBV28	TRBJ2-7	CASKGKPGGHYF
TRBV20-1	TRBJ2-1	CTGTGVPYNGQFF
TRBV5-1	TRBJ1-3	CASSLTGVAGNTIYF
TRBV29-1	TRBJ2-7	CSGTGAYEQYF
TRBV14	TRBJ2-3	CASSQGGGVGTDTQYF
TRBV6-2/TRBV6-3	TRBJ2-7	CASSFSEGRSSYEQYF
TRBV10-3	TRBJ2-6	CAISPAGANVLTF
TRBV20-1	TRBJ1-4	CSAREYRNNEKLFF
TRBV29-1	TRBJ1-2	CSVESQGPCGYTF
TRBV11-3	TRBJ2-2	CASSQQGNIGELFF
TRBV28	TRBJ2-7	CASRPGLAVSYEQYF